Listed here are 2 T cell receptor beta chains from one sample, sequenced in a study of blood T cell repertoires in COVID-19. Only in-frame clones appear in the TCRdb table, and some are missing; sequencing was by immunoSEQ multiplex PCR. This sample has 450,000 to 500,000 clones; around 87% occur once, and the top ten carry approximately 0.7%. The specimen sequenced was PBMCs or T cells enriched from blood (not recorded which). Receptor source: a woman aged 18-29 years who had recovered from COVID-19.

The CDR3 coding sequence is TGTGCCAGCAGTCCGACTAGCGGTACCTACGAGCAGTACTTC. Protein product: CASSPTSGTYEQYF. V gene TRBV2 combines with J gene TRBJ2-7; 9 bases line up with TRBD2. The germline V gene encodes CDR1 SNHLY and CDR2 FYNNEI. CDR3 size: 14 residues. V lost 5 bases, J lost 2 bases, and 4 bases stayed unmatched.

The rearrangement joins TRBV20-1 to TRBJ1-4; D is possibly TRBD1 (5 bases). Germline V gene data show CDR1 as DFQATT and CDR2 as SNEGSKA (reference sequence). CDR3 size: 15 residues. Between the trimmed V and J ends, which lost 3 bases and 6 bases, there was a span of 17 bases. DNA for the CDR3: TGCAGTGCTAGTAACAAAAGGGTAGGGGATGAAAAACTGTTTTTT. This gives the protein CSASNKRVGDEKLFF.